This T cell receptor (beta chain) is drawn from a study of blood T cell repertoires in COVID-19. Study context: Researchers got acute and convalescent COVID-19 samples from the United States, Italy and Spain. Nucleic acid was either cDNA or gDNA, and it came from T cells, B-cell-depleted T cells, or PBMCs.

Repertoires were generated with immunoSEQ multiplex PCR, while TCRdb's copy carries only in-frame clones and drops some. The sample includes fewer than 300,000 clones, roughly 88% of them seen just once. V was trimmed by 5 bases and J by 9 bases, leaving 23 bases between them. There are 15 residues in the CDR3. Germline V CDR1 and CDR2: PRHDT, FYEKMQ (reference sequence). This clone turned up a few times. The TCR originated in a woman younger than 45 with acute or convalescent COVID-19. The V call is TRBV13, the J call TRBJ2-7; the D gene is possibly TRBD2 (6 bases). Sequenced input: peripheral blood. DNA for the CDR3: TGTGCCAGCAGCCTCCGGGACTCCAACCCTTTCGGGCAGTACTTC. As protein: CASSLRDSNPFGQYF.